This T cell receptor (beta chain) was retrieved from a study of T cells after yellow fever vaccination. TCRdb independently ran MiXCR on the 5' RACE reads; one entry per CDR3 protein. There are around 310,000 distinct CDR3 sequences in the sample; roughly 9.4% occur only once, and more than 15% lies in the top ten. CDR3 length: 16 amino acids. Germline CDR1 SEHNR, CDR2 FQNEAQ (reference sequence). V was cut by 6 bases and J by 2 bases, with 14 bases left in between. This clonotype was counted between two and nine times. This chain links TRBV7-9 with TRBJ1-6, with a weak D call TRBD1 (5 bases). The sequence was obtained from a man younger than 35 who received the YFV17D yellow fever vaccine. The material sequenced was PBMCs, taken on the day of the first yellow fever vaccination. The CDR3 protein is CASSSGLTAYNSPLHF. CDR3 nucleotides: TGTGCCAGCAGTTCAGGGCTCACCGCCTATAATTCACCCCTCCACTTT.